Here is one T cell receptor beta chain with its context. Its antigen is still unknown. Method: immunoSEQ multiplex PCR; TCRdb's copy keeps in-frame clones and lacks some. The top ten hold approximately 6.5% of the sample, which has 35,000 to 40,000 clones, more than 90% seen once. This entry belongs to a study of T cells in localized non-small cell lung cancer. General study findings and limits: There was an association of higher blood T cell density with longer overall survival.

The clonotype comes from a female donor of 60 years or more with stage I lung adenocarcinoma. The sequenced sample was peripheral blood, obtained before any cancer treatment.

CDR3 DNA: TGCGCCAGCAGCTTGAGTAGCGGGGGATCCCCGGTGACCCAGTACTTC. Its translation is CASSLSSGGSPVTQYF. V and J are TRBV5-1 and TRBJ2-5, with TRBD2 matching 9 bases. The CDR3 length is 16 residues. Germline assignment: CDR1 SGHRS and CDR2 YFSETQ. V gave up 1 base and J gave up 7 bases; unmatched junction bases: 11. The entire variable domain, with the rest obtained from reference TRBV5-1 and TRBJ2-5, is as follows: KAGVTQTPRYLIKTRGQQVTLSCSPISGHRSVSWYQQTPGQGLQFLFEYFSETQRNKGNFPGRFSGRQFSNSRSEMNVSTLELGDSALYLCASSLSSGGSPVTQYFGPGTRLLVL.